This T cell receptor beta chain was sequenced in a study of T cell responses to AZD1222 COVID-19 vaccine. Here immunoSEQ multiplex PCR was the method, and the copy in TCRdb shows in-frame clones only, minus some. Of tens of thousands of clones in the sample, 90% to 95% were seen once. Germline assignment: CDR1 SEHNR and CDR2 FQNEAQ (reference sequence). CDR3 length: 13 amino acids. V dropped 5 bases and J dropped 1 base, with 8 bases sitting between them. Study-level points and caveats: After the peak T cell response, and only then, were repertoires sampled. A reported finding is that nearly half of spike-specific TCRs target unmutated variant regions. The donors showed a predominance of white British ancestry and of females, with possible underestimation of clonal diversity.

As to this clone: Its cognate antigen is unknown.

J is TRBJ2-5 and V is TRBV7-9; TRBD2 is a possible D gene (5 bases). The sequenced sample was peripheral blood, obtained 28 days after the second AZD1222 dose. The clonotype was recovered from an adult who received the AZD1222 COVID-19 vaccine. The CDR3 region has the DNA TGTGCCAGCAGCGAGGGAGTCCAAGAGACCCAGTACTTC. It translates to CASSEGVQETQYF.